The entry below gives a single T cell receptor beta chain sequence along with its context. Clones were sequenced by immunoSEQ multiplex PCR, and TCRdb holds only the in-frame ones, with some missing. The table includes over 25,000 clones, around nine tenths detected once. The sample belongs to a study of control samples from healthy donors and cancer patients. The CDR3 totals 14 residues. The V gene's germline CDR1 is SEHNR and CDR2 FQNEAQ (reference sequence). V was pared by 10 bases and J by 3 bases, with 9 bases of the junction left unmatched. Sequencing input: formalin-fixed, paraffin-embedded tissue. The chain joins TRBV7-9 to TRBJ1-2; TRBD1 matches at 9 bases. This TCR was recovered from a female donor with melanoma. CDR3 in DNA: TGTGCCATCTCAGCGGGACAGGGAGACTATGGCTACACCTTC. Translation gives CAISAGQGDYGYTF.